The 19 T cell receptor beta chains listed next were all sequenced from one sample in a study of shared T cell receptors in the human thymus. The table came from immunoSEQ multiplex PCR; TCRdb's copy has only in-frame clones and leaves some out. The profile shows 550,000 to 800,000 clones, roughly 88% of them singletons. The same data also contributed to another study, on human thymus T cells.

The sequencing sample was made of thymocytes. These receptors were obtained from a girl under three years old with a congenital heart defect.

The chain couples TRBV6-1 to TRBJ1-2; 8 positions match TRBD1. The CDR3 is 14 amino acids. The germline V gene encodes CDR1 MNHNS and CDR2 SASEGT. With 4 bases clipped from V and 3 bases from J, the junction kept 4 bases outside the gene matches. CDR3 sequence reads: CASSGTQGDYGYTF. In DNA form, the CDR3 reads TGTGCCAGCAGTGGGACACAGGGGGACTATGGCTACACCTTC.

This clone showed up just once. Other nucleotide sequences in the sample specify the same CDR3. The chain is built from TRBV9 and TRBJ1-6, with TRBD1 matching 7 bases. CDR3 size: 21 residues. With V trimmed by 0 bases and J by 5 bases, 20 bases remained unmatched. Looked up from germline, CDR1 is SGDLS and CDR2 is YYNGEE. The CDR3, as DNA: TGTGCCAGCAGCGTAGGGCCCGCTTTTGTGGGCAGGGGGGATCATAATTCACCCCTCCACTTT. Translating it yields CASSVGPAFVGRGDHNSPLHF.

This chain uses TRBV19 with TRBJ2-6; TRBD1 aligns across 10 bases. CDR1 and CDR2 from the germline V gene are LNHDA and SQIVND (reference sequence). There are 16 residues in the CDR3. The junction had 7 bases not matched to a gene; V was cut back by 8 bases and J by 3 bases. In DNA, the CDR3 is TGTGCCAGTTCACCGGGACAGGGGTATGGGGCCAACGTCCTGACTTTC. It yields the protein CASSPGQGYGANVLTF.

In nucleotides, the CDR3 is TGCGCCAGCAGCCGTAGAATTTGGGACAGGGGGCGAGGAGGGCAAGAGACCCAGTACTTC. Translating gives CASSRRIWDRGRGGQETQYF. V is TRBV4-1 and J is TRBJ2-5; 12 bases fit TRBD1. CDR1 is MGHRA and CDR2 is YSYEKL in the germline V gene. This CDR3 comprises 20 residues. The V gene end was trimmed by 4 bases and the J gene end by 2 bases; junction bases not matched to a gene: 17.

The rearrangement links TRBV19 to TRBJ2-4, with no clear D. The CDR3 runs 15 residues. Germline CDR1 reads LNHDA; CDR2 reads SQIVND (reference sequence). Between the trimmed V and J ends, which lost 5 bases and 0 bases, there was a span of 11 bases. As DNA, the CDR3 is TGTGCCAGTAGTGTCGAGAAACTAGCCAAAAACATTCAGTACTTC. It specifies CASSVEKLAKNIQYF.

The J gene is TRBJ1-2, the V gene TRBV10-3; D gene unclear. In germline, CDR1 is ENHRY, CDR2 SYGVKD. The V gene lost 6 bases and the J gene lost 5 bases, with 7 bases spanning the gap. CDR3 length equals 11 residues. The CDR3 loop reads CAIRSGYGYTF. CDR3 bases: TGTGCCATCAGGTCGGGTTATGGCTACACCTTC.

The chain's CDR3 is CASSQDVGATTGELFF. In DNA, the CDR3 is TGCGCCAGCAGCCAAGATGTGGGGGCCACCACCGGGGAGCTGTTTTTT. The genes are TRBV4-3 and TRBJ2-2, with a tentative D call TRBD1 (6 bases). Trimming removed 0 bases from V and 4 bases from J, with 12 bases in between. CDR1 and CDR2 (germline): LGHNA, YSLEER. The CDR3 spans 16 residues.

The genes are TRBV12-5 and TRBJ2-1; TRBD2 agrees at 8 bases. From germline, CDR1 is LGHNT and CDR2 FRNRAP. The CDR3 runs to 19 residues. After removal of 5 bases from V and 0 bases from J, the junction contained 15 bases not matched to a gene. The CDR3 sequence: CASGPDQVAGISSYNEQFF. DNA for the CDR3: TGTGCTAGTGGTCCCGATCAAGTAGCGGGAATTAGCTCCTACAATGAGCAGTTCTTC.

The chain carries TRBV15 and TRBJ1-6; 9 bases fit TRBD1. V dropped 4 bases and J dropped 10; count of bases not matched to a gene: 11. The CDR3 has 16 residues. In germline, CDR1 is LNHNV, CDR2 YYDKDF (reference sequence). The CDR3 coding sequence is TGTGCCACCAGCAAAGAAGGGGGGACAGGGCGGTCACCCCTCCACTTT. It encodes CATSKEGGTGRSPLHF.

The rearrangement joins TRBV12-5 to TRBJ1-2, with D maybe TRBD1 (6 bases). The germline V and J ends were trimmed by 1 base and 6 bases, with 12 bases remaining between them. The CDR3 is 14 amino acids. CDR1 is LGHNT, CDR2 FRNRAP, per germline. CDR3 sequence reads: CASGLDIQGDGYTF. CDR3 nucleotides: TGTGCTAGTGGTTTGGATATACAGGGAGATGGCTACACCTTC.

The CDR3: CASIKTGDTEAFF. The CDR3 DNA reads TGTGCCAGCATCAAGACAGGGGACACTGAAGCTTTCTTT. The V call is TRBV5-6, the J call TRBJ1-1; TRBD1 matches 8 bases. V shed 6 bases and J 3 bases; nucleotides not matched to a gene: 4. CDR1 and CDR2 (germline): SGHDT, YYEEEE. The CDR3 has 13 amino acids.

CDR3: CASSPRLRLRGKFRRNTEAFF. For the CDR3, the DNA is TGCGCCAGCAGCCCTCGACTGCGACTAAGAGGGAAGTTTAGGAGGAACACTGAAGCTTTCTTT. The V call is TRBV5-1, the J call TRBJ1-1; D is unclear. CDR1 and CDR2 from the germline V gene are SGHRS and YFSETQ. Trimming cost V 4 bases and J 1 base, with 32 bases left between them. This CDR3 comprises 21 residues.

The genes are TRBV6-5 and TRBJ2-1; 7 bases match TRBD2. The J segment lost 1 base and the V segment lost 4 bases, leaving 7 bases of the junction unmatched. Germline-derived CDR1 and CDR2 are MNHEY and SVGAGI. The CDR3 has 16 amino acids. The CDR3 sequence is CASSFQSGVSYNEQFF. The CDR3 DNA reads TGTGCCAGCAGTTTTCAAAGCGGGGTATCCTACAATGAGCAGTTCTTC.

The genes are TRBV18 and TRBJ1-5, with D perhaps matching TRBD1 (5 bases). With 5 bases removed from V and 4 bases from J, the gap between germline ends came to 12 bases. The CDR3 is made up of 14 amino acids. Per germline, CDR1 KGHSH and CDR2 LQKENI. CDR3 sequence (DNA): TGTGCCAGCTCAGCCGATCGGGGGAATCAGCCCCAGCATTTT. The encoded protein is CASSADRGNQPQHF. Based on the CDR3 plus reference TRBV18 and TRBJ1-5, the full variable domain is NAGVMQNPRHLVRRRGQEARLRCSPMKGHSHVYWYRQLPEEGLKFMVYLQKENIIDESGMPKERFSAEFPKEGPSILRIQQVVRGDSAAYFCASSADRGNQPQHFGDGTRLSIL.

The rearrangement joins TRBV7-2 to TRBJ1-1; TRBD1 matches at 9 bases. The V gene end was trimmed by 3 bases and the J gene end by 5 bases; junction bases not matched to a gene: 7. Germline V lookup: CDR1 SGHTA, CDR2 FQGNSA. The CDR3 has 15 residues. The CDR3 bases are TGTGCCAGCAGCTTGACCCCGACAGGGGGGACTGAAGCTTTCTTT. This encodes CASSLTPTGGTEAFF.

This clone was seen only once. V and J are TRBV5-1 and TRBJ2-5, with D perhaps matching TRBD2 (6 bases). CDR1 is SGHRS, CDR2 YFSETQ, per germline. The CDR3 spans 13 residues. With 5 bases removed from V and 3 bases from J, the gap between germline ends came to 11 bases. The CDR3 sequence: CASRTTSKETQYF. CDR3 sequence (DNA): TGCGCCAGCAGGACTACTAGCAAAGAGACCCAGTACTTC.

The chain is built from TRBV6-1 and TRBJ2-2; TRBD1 matches at 8 bases. The length of the CDR3 is 13 residues. The V segment lost 10 bases and the J segment 5 bases; nucleotides outside the gene matches: 6. CDR1 is MNHNS, CDR2 SASEGT, per germline. The CDR3 loop reads CATRQGLTGELFF. The CDR3 nucleotides are TGTGCCACAAGACAGGGGTTGACCGGGGAGCTGTTTTTT.

The rearrangement uses TRBV15 and TRBJ1-1, with D unclear. Trimming stripped 0 bases from V and 5 bases from J, with 10 bases between. Germline CDR1 and CDR2: LNHNV and YYDKDF (reference sequence). The CDR3 is 14 amino acids. In DNA, the CDR3 is TGTGCCACCAGCAGAGATTTGACATCTACTGAAGCTTTCTTT. It yields the protein CATSRDLTSTEAFF.

The genes are TRBV5-6 and TRBJ2-5, with D maybe TRBD2 (6 bases). Per germline, CDR1 SGHDT and CDR2 YYEEEE. V shed 4 bases and J shed 5 bases, with 27 bases lying between them. This CDR3 has 18 residues. The CDR3 DNA is TGTGCCAGCAGCCTAGGGGAGGCGGGGAAATCGAGGGAGGAGACCCAGTACTTC. Amino acid sequence: CASSLGEAGKSREETQYF.